This entry lists 15 T cell receptor beta chains sequenced from one sample in a study of T cell clonality in common variable immunodeficiency. Notes on the study in general: In common variable immunodeficiency, TCR beta chains reportedly carried fewer deletions and N-nucleotide insertions.

Their antigen targets remain unknown. The data were produced by immunoSEQ multiplex PCR, yet TCRdb's version contains in-frame clones alone and is incomplete. Altogether 20,000 or so clones were found in the sample, and no singletons occur. Sequenced: peripheral blood mononuclear cells. All receptors come from a human donor with common variable immunodeficiency.

This clone was counted ten times or more. The observed sequence ends 3 residues before the CDR3 terminus, with the missing tail filled in from the germline J gene. This rearrangement joins TRBV18 to TRBJ2-2, with 9 bases that match TRBD1. V shed 3 bases, J shed 5 bases, and the junction held 7 bases outside the gene matches. Germline V gene sequence: CDR1 KGHSH, CDR2 LQKENI. CDR3 size: 16 residues. The CDR3 loop is CASSPFLTGGTGELFF. The sequenced part of the CDR3 DNA is TGTGCCAGCTCACCGTTTTTGACAGGGGGAACCGGGGAG.

There are many counts of this clone. The read falls 3 residues short of the CDR3 end, and the missing part is taken from the germline J gene. The chain uses TRBV6-4 and TRBJ1-5; D is uncertain. Germline assignment: CDR1 MRHNA and CDR2 SNTAGT. V was shortened by 3 bases and J by 7 bases, with 10 bases between the two germline ends. The CDR3 sequence is 13 residues long. CDR3 bases read: TGTGCCAGCAGTGAGAGGGCCGAGCAGCCC. The encoded protein is CASSERAEQP. The full CDR3 is CASSERAEQPQHF.

Many counts were recorded for this clone. The read comes to an end 3 residues before the CDR3 does, leaving the germline J gene to fill in the end. V gene TRBV19 combines with J gene TRBJ1-5; 9 bases are shared with TRBD1. The CDR3 contains 17 residues. The V segment lost 4 bases and the J segment 5 bases; nucleotides outside the gene matches: 12. Germline-derived CDR1 and CDR2 are LNHDA and SQIVND (reference sequence). The part of the CDR3 DNA that was read is TGTGCCAGTAGTAGGGACAGGGTGCGTTCGCGGGATCAGCCC. Protein: CASSRDRVRSRDQP. The full CDR3 reads CASSRDRVRSRDQPQHF.

This chain's CDR3 is CASSLGLAGISREQYF. The covered CDR3 bases are TGCGCCAGCAGCTTAGGACTAGCGGGGATCTCTCGCGAG. The gene calls are TRBV5-1 and TRBJ2-7, with 12 nucleotides matching TRBD2. The read halts 3 residues ahead of the CDR3 end, with the missing end drawn from the germline J gene. With 2 bases clipped from V and 6 bases from J, the junction kept 9 bases outside the gene matches. The CDR3 sequence is 16 residues long. Germline assignment: CDR1 SGHRS and CDR2 YFSETQ.

This clone was seen at least ten times. The read ends 3 residues before the CDR3 terminus; that terminus is restored from the germline J gene. The genes are TRBV20-1 and TRBJ2-1, with 13 bases identical to TRBD2. J was trimmed by 9 bases and V by 6 bases; bases with no gene match: 11. CDR3 size: 15 residues. Germline V gene data show CDR1 as DFQATT and CDR2 as SNEGSKA (reference sequence). The CDR3 loop reads CSADPGTSGKGEQFF. The DNA read from the CDR3 is TGCAGTGCGGACCCTGGGACTAGCGGGAAGGGTGAG.

This clone was seen many times. The CDR3 goes on 3 residues after the read ends, and that part is filled in from the germline J gene. The J gene is TRBJ2-1, the V gene TRBV7-2, with D hard to call. The germline CDR1 and CDR2 sequences are SGHTA and FQGNSA. The CDR3 covers 11 residues. The germline V and J ends were trimmed by 4 bases and 9 bases, with 7 bases remaining between them. CDR3 bases read: TGTGCCAGCAGCTATCTGGCTGAG. It yields the protein CASSYLAE. The CDR3 in its entirety is CASSYLAEQFF.

This clone has a count of ten or more. The CDR3 end lies 3 residues beyond the end of the read and is filled in from the germline J gene. The genes are TRBV19 and TRBJ2-2; D uncertain. Germline V gene lookup returns CDR1 LNHDA and CDR2 SQIVND (reference sequence). V dropped 3 bases and J dropped 2 bases, with 7 bases sitting between them. The CDR3 runs 14 residues. The CDR3 here is CASSITQNTGELFF. The sequenced CDR3 bases are TGTGCCAGTAGTATTACACAAAACACCGGGGAG.

This clone is categorized as medium-sized. Read coverage stops 3 residues before the CDR3 terminus; the germline J gene supplies the remainder. This chain joins TRBV20-1 and TRBJ2-3, with 9 bases fitting TRBD1. Losses at the gene ends were 3 bases for V and 6 bases for J; bases not matched to a gene: 10. The CDR3 is 15 amino acids. The germline V gene encodes CDR1 DFQATT and CDR2 SNEGSKA (reference sequence). CDR3 protein: CSARSGQGASDTQYF. CDR3 DNA, as far as it was read: TGCAGTGCTAGGTCGGGACAGGGCGCGAGTGATACG.

This clone was detected only a few times. The read stops 3 residues short of the end of the CDR3; the missing end is completed from the germline J gene. The V and J genes are TRBV6-1 and TRBJ2-3; perhaps TRBD1 as D (5 bases). Germline CDR1 MNHNS, CDR2 SASEGT. Trimming cost V 2 bases and J 7 bases, with 16 bases left between them. This CDR3 has 15 amino acids. The CDR3 protein is CASSESFDRFYTQYF. Partial CDR3 DNA: TGTGCCAGCAGTGAAAGTTTCGACAGATTTTATACG.

A note on this clone: The sequence runs out 3 residues before the end of the CDR3; the remainder is reconstructed from the germline J gene. The chain couples TRBV11-2 to TRBJ2-7, with a possible D match to TRBD2 (6 bases). In germline, CDR1 is SGHAT, CDR2 FQNNGV. The V and J ends lost 5 bases and 3 bases respectively, with 17 bases between them. This CDR3 region has 15 residues. CDR3 amino acids: CASSPVIGGCYEQYF. The sequenced CDR3 bases are TGTGCCAGCAGCCCCGTGATTGGGGGGTGCTACGAG.

The sample holds many counts of this clone. Read sequence stops 3 residues before the CDR3 end, and the germline J gene provides the missing end. The chain couples TRBV12-3 or TRBV12-4 to TRBJ1-1, with TRBD1 identical over 8 bases. Trimming removed 7 bases from V and 4 bases from J; junction bases left unmatched: 8. The CDR3 length is 14 residues. CDR3: CASKVQDRVTEAFF. Partial CDR3 DNA: TGTGCCAGCAAGGTCCAGGACAGGGTCACTGAA.

This clone occurred many times. The CDR3 end lies 3 residues beyond the end of the read and is filled in from the germline J gene. The genes are TRBV30 and TRBJ2-7, with TRBD2 matching over 7 bases. The ends lost 2 bases at V and 4 bases at J; junction bases unmatched: 5. The germline CDR1 and CDR2 sequences are GTSNPN and SVGIG (reference sequence). The CDR3 contains 13 residues. The CDR3 bases that were read are TGTGCCTGGAGTACGTGGGAGGGGTACGAG. Protein: CAWSTWEGYE. The CDR3 as a whole reads CAWSTWEGYEQYF.

This clone was seen repeatedly, ten times or more. CDR3 amino acids: CASSENRGYEQYF. Incomplete CDR3 DNA: TGCGCCAGCAGTGAAAACAGGGGCTACGAG. The chain carries TRBV10-2 and TRBJ2-7; 7 bases fit TRBD1. The CDR3 is cut off 3 residues early in the read; its end comes from the germline J gene. V was clipped by 3 bases and J by 3 bases; unmatched bases: 2. Germline values: CDR1 WSHSY, CDR2 SAAADI. The CDR3 runs 13 residues.

This clone was observed at least ten times. The read comes to an end 3 residues before the CDR3 does, leaving the germline J gene to fill in the end. This sequence joins TRBV20-1 and TRBJ2-3; D uncertain. V shed 6 bases and J shed 0 bases, with 10 bases lying between them. This CDR3 region has 13 residues. Germline CDR1 is DFQATT and CDR2 is SNEGSKA (reference sequence). The CDR3 sequence: CSAHTPSTDTQYF. The sequenced part of the CDR3 DNA is TGCAGTGCGCACACCCCTAGCACAGATACG.

This clone was counted only a few times. The read halts 3 residues ahead of the CDR3 end, with the missing end drawn from the germline J gene. The chain links TRBV2 to TRBJ2-6, with D tentatively TRBD1 (5 bases). V was cut by 6 bases and J by 0 bases, with 9 bases left in between. Germline V gene data show CDR1 as SNHLY and CDR2 as FYNNEI. The CDR3 extends over 15 amino acids. The CDR3 reads CASRMTVSGANVLTF. The covered CDR3 bases are TGTGCCAGCAGGATGACAGTCTCTGGGGCCAACGTC.